A single sample gave rise to the 10 T cell receptor beta chains below, sequenced in a study of identical twins. TCRdb re-called the 5' RACE reads through MiXCR, storing one row per CDR3 protein. The data show about 530,000 distinct CDR3 sequences, approximately 16% seen once. These sequences were also reported in another study, on yellow fever vaccine responses in identical twins.

The specimen was CD4+ T cells sorted from blood. The origin of the receptors is a woman aged 18-29 years in good health.

The genes are TRBV10-3 and TRBJ2-5; D is unclear. Germline loops: CDR1 ENHRY, CDR2 SYGVKD. Between the trimmed V and J ends, which lost 0 bases and 4 bases, there was a span of 12 bases. The CDR3 is 15 amino acids. The CDR3 bases are TGTGCCATCAGTGAGTCGTCGGTTGTGGGAGAGACCCAGTACTTC. This translates into CAISESSVVGETQYF.

The sample holds a few counts of this clonotype. J is TRBJ2-1 and V is TRBV6-5; 8 positions agree with TRBD2. The length of the CDR3 is 15 residues. After removal of 0 bases from V and 8 bases from J, the junction contained 6 bases not matched to a gene. Germline CDR1 and CDR2: MNHEY and SVGAGI. The CDR3 spells CASSYSGRGDYEQFF. DNA of the CDR3: TGTGCCAGCAGTTACTCGGGGCGGGGGGACTATGAGCAGTTCTTC.

This clonotype was detected a few times. The J gene is TRBJ2-7, the V gene TRBV4-1; TRBD1 matches at 7 bases. The CDR3 runs 16 residues. CDR1 MGHRA and CDR2 YSYEKL come from the germline V gene. The J segment lost 4 bases and the V segment lost 0 bases, leaving 9 bases of the junction unmatched. The CDR3 DNA follows: TGCGCCAGCAGCCAAGAAATGACAGGGCTCGGGTACGAGCAGTACTTC. It encodes CASSQEMTGLGYEQYF.

This clonotype showed up just a few times. This rearrangement joins TRBV10-3 to TRBJ2-1, with 11 bases fitting TRBD2. The CDR3 runs to 15 residues. The V segment lost 5 bases and the J segment 7 bases; nucleotides outside the gene matches: 7. Germline CDR1 reads ENHRY; CDR2 reads SYGVKD. CDR3 DNA sequence: TGTGCCATCAGTACTAGCGGGGGCGCCTCAAATGAGCAGTTCTTC. It yields the protein CAISTSGGASNEQFF.

V and J are TRBV18 and TRBJ2-3; no clear D. In germline, CDR1 is KGHSH, CDR2 LQKENI. The CDR3 is 16 amino acids. V was cut by 2 bases and J by 0 bases, with 12 bases left in between. The CDR3 protein is CASSPIAVSSTDTQYF. As DNA, the CDR3 is TGTGCCAGCTCACCAATAGCAGTGTCTAGCACAGATACGCAGTATTTT.

The chain uses TRBV6-5 and TRBJ2-7; D is possibly TRBD2 (5 bases). Per germline, CDR1 MNHEY and CDR2 SVGAGI. The CDR3 sequence is 14 residues long. Trimming left V 4 bases short and J 0 bases short, with 10 bases between. CDR3: CASSSPGSSYEQYF. The CDR3 nucleotides read TGTGCCAGCAGTTCGCCGGGAAGCTCCTACGAGCAGTACTTC.

In this sample, this clonotype turned up many times. CDR3 sequence: CASSWEPRNEQFF. The CDR3, as DNA: TGCGCCAGCTCCTGGGAGCCCCGCAATGAGCAGTTCTTC. The chain uses TRBV5-1 and TRBJ2-1, with D maybe TRBD2 (5 bases). V was clipped by 7 bases and J by 6 bases, with 14 bases between them. CDR3 length: 13 amino acids. The V gene's germline CDR1 is SGHRS and CDR2 YFSETQ.

This chain connects TRBV5-1 to TRBJ2-7; D unclear. Germline V CDR1 and CDR2: SGHRS, YFSETQ. Between the trimmed V and J ends, which lost 2 bases and 0 bases, there was a span of 6 bases. The CDR3 spans 13 residues. The CDR3 reads CASSFTPSYEQYV. In DNA form, the CDR3 reads TGCGCCAGCAGCTTCACACCCTCCTACGAGCAGTACGTC.

Only a few counts were recorded for this clonotype. The V and J genes are TRBV2 and TRBJ2-5; D not certain. V shed 7 bases and J shed 5 bases, with 14 bases lying between them. This CDR3 has 13 amino acids. The germline CDR1 and CDR2 sequences are SNHLY and FYNNEI. The CDR3 spells CASKLDGRETQYF. The CDR3 bases are TGTGCCAGCAAATTAGATGGACGGGAGACCCAGTACTTC. Full variable domain (outside the CDR3, taken from reference TRBV2 and TRBJ2-5): EPEVTQTPSHQVTQMGQEVILRCVPISNHLYFYWYRQILGQKVEFLVSFYNNEISEKSEIFDDQFSVERPDGSNFTLKIRSTKLEDSAMYFCASKLDGRETQYFGPGTRLLVL.

The J gene is TRBJ2-3, the V gene TRBV3-1, with 10 bases fitting TRBD2. The CDR3 is 15 amino acids. Germline loops: CDR1 LGHDT, CDR2 YNNKEL (reference sequence). Losses at the gene ends were 2 bases for V and 4 bases for J; bases not matched to a gene: 3. The CDR3 DNA reads as TGTGCCAGCAGCCAAAATCTAGCGGGAGCAGATACGCAGTATTTT. Its translation: CASSQNLAGADTQYF.